Below, 25 T cell receptor beta chains from the same sample are listed, as sequenced in a study of blood T cell repertoires in COVID-19. Some clones are missing from TCRdb's copy, which holds only in-frame ones; the method was immunoSEQ multiplex PCR. The sample includes about 43,000 clones, more than 80% of them seen just once. Sequencing input: peripheral blood. The source is a man aged 55 to 70 with active COVID-19.

This chain uses TRBV2 with TRBJ2-3; 12 positions agree with TRBD2. V lost 4 bases to trimming and J lost 3 bases; unmatched junction nucleotides: 2. Germline V lookup: CDR1 SNHLY, CDR2 FYNNEI. The CDR3 sequence is 15 residues long. CDR3 coding DNA: TGTGCCAGCAGTGGGACTAGCGGGAAGACAGATACGCAGTATTTT. This codes for CASSGTSGKTDTQYF.

As concerns this clone: Additional DNA sequences in this sample encode the identical CDR3. The V and J genes are TRBV5-8 and TRBJ1-5; D is perhaps TRBD1 (5 bases). Trimming removed 0 bases at V and 6 bases at J, with 7 bases between. This CDR3 is built from 13 residues. Germline V gene sequence: CDR1 SGHTS, CDR2 YDEGEE. The DNA for the CDR3 is TGTGCCAGCAGCTTGGGGAGGGGTCAGCCCCAGCATTTT. Encoded protein: CASSLGRGQPQHF.

This chain connects TRBV29-1 to TRBJ1-2, with D possibly matching TRBD1 (5 bases). In germline, CDR1 is SQVTM, CDR2 ANQGSEA. Trimming shortened V by 7 bases and J by 0 bases, and 12 bases separated the two germline ends. This CDR3 is built from 13 residues. CDR3 DNA sequence: TGCAGCGCTAATCAGGGAACTAACTATGGCTACACCTTC. This translates into CSANQGTNYGYTF.

This rearrangement joins TRBV3-1 (or the pseudogene TRBV3-2) to TRBJ2-2; 10 bases fit TRBD2. The germline gives CDR1 LGHDT, CDR2 YNNKEL (reference sequence). After removal of 8 bases from V and 8 bases from J, the junction contained 8 bases not matched to a gene. CDR3 size: 14 residues. CDR3 protein: CASGASGRFGELFF. CDR3 in DNA: TGTGCCAGCGGGGCTAGCGGGAGATTTGGGGAGCTGTTTTTT.

This chain links TRBV7-2 with TRBJ2-1; 9 bases agree with TRBD2. This CDR3 is built from 15 residues. The ends lost 6 bases at V and 3 bases at J; junction bases unmatched: 6. Germline V lookup: CDR1 SGHTA, CDR2 FQGNSA. The CDR3 reads CASSYTSGHYNEQFF. CDR3 coding DNA: TGTGCCAGCAGTTATACTAGCGGGCACTACAATGAGCAGTTCTTC.

The chain combines TRBV3-1 (or the pseudogene TRBV3-2) with TRBJ2-5; unclear D gene. CDR1 LGHDT and CDR2 YNNKEL come from the germline V gene (reference sequence). The CDR3 spans 13 residues. V was clipped by 4 bases and J by 5 bases, with 11 bases between them. In DNA, the CDR3 is TGTGCCAGCAGCCCGCGCCCATCGGAGACCCAGTACTTC. This sequence encodes CASSPRPSETQYF.

On this clone: At one boundary the junction diverges from the germline segment, which might be a read error. The chain uses TRBV5-1 and TRBJ2-7, with D perhaps matching TRBD2 (5 bases). CDR1 is SGHRS and CDR2 is YFSETQ in the germline V gene. This CDR3 comprises 13 residues. In nucleotides, the CDR3 is TGCGCCAGCGGCTTCGACGGGGTTGGCGAGCAGTACTTC. Protein: CASGFDGVGEQYF.

This chain connects TRBV12-5 to TRBJ2-3, with TRBD1 as a possible D gene (5 bases). The germline V gene has CDR1 LGHNT and CDR2 FRNRAP. Between the trimmed V and J ends, which lost 0 bases and 7 bases, there was a span of 17 bases. The CDR3 is 16 residues long. The CDR3 nucleotides are TGTGCTAGTGGTTTGGTGCTCGTACAGGCCTACCATACGCAGTATTTT. Its protein is CASGLVLVQAYHTQYF.

This rearrangement joins TRBV2 to TRBJ2-1; the match to TRBD2 covers 8 bases. There are 14 residues in the CDR3. Per the germline V gene, CDR1 is SNHLY and CDR2 is FYNNEI. Unmatched junction bases numbered 7, after V lost 4 bases and J lost 8 bases. The CDR3 sequence: CASSARGGVDEQFF. CDR3 sequence (DNA): TGTGCCAGCAGTGCCCGGGGGGGCGTAGATGAGCAGTTCTTC.

The rearrangement uses TRBV5-1 and TRBJ2-5, with 13 bases fitting TRBD2. The CDR3 totals 17 residues. The trim removed 4 bases at V and 4 bases at J, leaving 10 bases unmatched. CDR1 SGHRS and CDR2 YFSETQ come from the germline V gene. The CDR3 here is CASSPGTSGMSGETQYF. CDR3 DNA sequence: TGCGCCAGCAGCCCCGGGACTAGCGGGATGAGTGGAGAGACCCAGTACTTC.

The chain employs TRBV10-3 and TRBJ1-2; TRBD1 agrees at 7 bases. The CDR3 extends over 15 amino acids. Germline V gene lookup returns CDR1 ENHRY and CDR2 SYGVKD. The trim removed 3 bases at V and 3 bases at J, leaving 7 bases unmatched. CDR3 sequence: CAISEQGTGHYGYTF. The CDR3 DNA follows: TGTGCCATCAGTGAACAGGGGACGGGCCACTATGGCTACACCTTC.

The rearrangement links TRBV11-2 to TRBJ2-3; D gene uncertain. The CDR3 consists of 11 residues. Per the germline V gene, CDR1 is SGHAT and CDR2 is FQNNGV. Trimming took 5 bases from V and 6 from J, leaving 6 bases between them. The CDR3 DNA reads TGTGCCAGCAGCCTTAGCGATACGCAGTATTTT. Translation: CASSLSDTQYF.

This chain's CDR3 is CAISEAGLETQYF. The CDR3, as DNA: TGTGCCATCAGTGAGGCAGGACTAGAGACCCAGTACTTC. The chain couples TRBV10-3 to TRBJ2-5; D is possibly TRBD2 (5 bases). In germline, CDR1 is ENHRY, CDR2 SYGVKD. This CDR3 region has 13 residues. With 2 bases removed from V and 4 bases from J, the gap between germline ends came to 8 bases.

This chain's CDR3 is CASSPAGAASYEQYF. The DNA for the CDR3 is TGTGCCAGCAGTCCTGCTGGGGCAGCCTCCTACGAGCAGTACTTC. V gene TRBV28 combines with J gene TRBJ2-7, with a weak D call TRBD1 (5 bases). Trimming took 5 bases from V and 0 from J, leaving 14 bases between them. This CDR3 comprises 15 residues. The V gene's germline CDR1 is MDHEN and CDR2 SYDVKM.

This rearrangement joins TRBV5-1 to TRBJ2-7; D is possibly TRBD2 (5 bases). V lost 0 bases to trimming and J lost 0 bases, with 10 bases between them. Per the germline V gene, CDR1 is SGHRS and CDR2 is YFSETQ. The CDR3 contains 15 residues. The chain's CDR3 is CASSLARAISYEQYF. CDR3 nucleotide sequence: TGCGCCAGCAGCTTGGCGCGGGCGATCTCCTACGAGCAGTACTTC.

The rearrangement joins TRBV18 to TRBJ2-1; 11 nucleotides agree with TRBD2. The CDR3 consists of 18 residues. Per the germline V gene, CDR1 is KGHSH and CDR2 is LQKENI. V lost 0 bases and J lost 9; bases outside the gene matches: 13. CDR3 protein: CASSPPNSGRALGGEQFF. DNA of the CDR3: TGTGCCAGCTCACCACCCAATAGCGGGAGGGCCTTAGGTGGTGAGCAGTTCTTC.

The V gene is TRBV19, the J gene TRBJ2-3, with D possibly TRBD2 on 6 matching bases. The CDR3 is made up of 13 amino acids. Trimming took 5 bases from V and 6 from J, leaving 12 bases between them. Germline V gene lookup returns CDR1 LNHDA and CDR2 SQIVND (reference sequence). The CDR3 DNA follows: TGTGCCAGTAGTCGGGACTCCACGGATACGCAGTATTTT. This codes for CASSRDSTDTQYF.

V is TRBV28 and J is TRBJ2-7; weak D call: TRBD1 (6 bases). Germline assignment: CDR1 MDHEN and CDR2 SYDVKM. The CDR3 spans 13 residues. Trimming shortened V by 7 bases and J by 2 bases, and 12 bases separated the two germline ends. CDR3 bases: TGTGCCAGCACTACCGGACAGACCTACGAGCAGTACTTC. This translates into CASTTGQTYEQYF.

V and J are TRBV19 and TRBJ2-5; D gene uncertain. This CDR3 comprises 13 residues. Trimming pared 5 bases from V and 5 bases from J, leaving 12 bases between. CDR1 is LNHDA, CDR2 SQIVND, per germline (reference sequence). The CDR3 DNA reads TGTGCCAGTAGTGGGCAGGCTCGGGAGACCCAGTACTTC. Residues: CASSGQARETQYF.

The chain has TRBV6-1 and TRBJ1-4; 7 bases match TRBD1. CDR1 MNHNS and CDR2 SASEGT come from the germline V gene. V was clipped by 5 bases and J by 8 bases; unmatched bases: 8. This CDR3 comprises 14 residues. The CDR3 sequence is CASSPPGQYEKLFF. CDR3 bases: TGTGCCAGCAGTCCGCCGGGACAGTACGAAAAACTGTTTTTT.

This clone has just a few counts. The rearrangement links TRBV6-5 to TRBJ1-5; 7 bases match TRBD1. Germline-derived CDR1 and CDR2 are MNHEY and SVGAGI. This CDR3 has 15 amino acids. Trimming took 6 bases from V and 3 from J; bases not matched to a gene: 8. Written as DNA, the CDR3 is TGTGCCAGCAGAACGGGACAGTCATACAATCAGCCCCAGCATTTT. This gives the protein CASRTGQSYNQPQHF.

The V gene is TRBV7-9, the J gene TRBJ2-1; D ambiguous. Between the trimmed V and J ends, which lost 6 bases and 9 bases, there was a span of 9 bases. The CDR3 is 11 amino acids. CDR1 and CDR2 from the germline V gene are SEHNR and FQNEAQ (reference sequence). CDR3 sequence: CASSIVAEQFF. CDR3 DNA: TGTGCCAGCAGTATAGTTGCTGAGCAGTTCTTC.

The chain uses TRBV4-1 and TRBJ1-2, with 8 nucleotides matching TRBD1. Germline CDR1 reads MGHRA; CDR2 reads YSYEKL. The CDR3 totals 16 residues. J was trimmed by 4 bases and V by 0 bases; bases with no gene match: 7. In DNA, the CDR3 is TGCGCCAGCAGCCAAGAAGGGCAGGGGGCCGGCTATGGCTACACCTTC. Its translation: CASSQEGQGAGYGYTF.

The rearrangement joins TRBV29-1 to TRBJ2-3, with a possible D match to TRBD1 (6 bases). Trimming removed 3 bases at V and 2 bases at J, with 12 bases between. Per the germline V gene, CDR1 is SQVTM and CDR2 is ANQGSEA. The CDR3 sequence is 14 residues long. DNA for the CDR3: TGCAGCGTTGAGCCCGGACAGCCCACAGATACGCAGTATTTT. Its protein is CSVEPGQPTDTQYF.

The V and J genes are TRBV28 and TRBJ1-2; 11 positions agree with TRBD1. V lost 6 bases to trimming and J lost 0 bases; unmatched junction nucleotides: 3. This CDR3 spans 15 amino acids. CDR1 and CDR2 from the germline V gene are MDHEN and SYDVKM. The CDR3 is CASRGQGDTNYGYTF. CDR3 DNA sequence: TGTGCCAGCAGGGGACAGGGGGACACTAACTATGGCTACACCTTC.